The rows below give T cell receptor beta chains drawn from one sample of a study of cytomegalovirus exposure and HLA in healthy donors. Using immunoSEQ multiplex PCR, the repertoire was profiled, and TCRdb retains in-frame clones only, with some absent. The sample has 75,000 to 85,000 clones, less than 85% seen once. Material: PBMCs. Receptors originate from a male donor in good health and CMV-seronegative. Each CDR3 is given without its conserved first and last residue.

12	TRBJ2-2	TRBV18	ASSSTGGTGELF
14	TRBJ2-5	TRBV4-1	ASSQDSAGGFWTQY
15	TRBJ2-7	TRBV6-1	ASSEDETWAGWDEQY
13	TRBJ2-3	TRBV5-1	ASSLPAGEPDTQY
13	TRBJ2-5	TRBV30	AWSVSGGSGRFQY
10	TRBJ1-1	TRBV7-9	ASSLESGEAF
14	TRBJ1-4	TRBV15	ATSKGDRDTNEKLF
13	TRBJ2-1	TRBV6-1	ASSDRTSADNEQF
11	TRBJ2-7	TRBV29-1	SVEKLGGGEQY
11	TRBJ2-3	TRBV4-1	ASSRPSTDTQY
10	TRBJ1-2	TRBV27	ASSSGYYGYT
15	TRBJ2-1	TRBV4-2	ASSRKGLAGADSEAF
13	TRBJ2-1	TRBV7-9	ASSLYRGGRNEQF
13	TRBJ2-5	TRBV5-4	ASSDRTSAQETQY
11	TRBJ2-7	TRBV29-1	SVAPRASYEQY
12	TRBJ2-3	TRBV7-2	ASSLGGRTDTQY
13	TRBJ1-5	TRBV7-2	ASSPGQGRNQPQH
14	TRBJ2-7	TRBV11-2	ASSFSGFAVGYEQY
12	TRBJ1-5	TRBV10-2	ASGGSSLNQPQH
12	TRBJ2-7	TRBV15	ATSVGLAGVEQY
11	TRBJ1-6	TRBV25-1	ASHQGANSPLH
13	TRBJ1-3	TRBV7-8	ASSLQQSSGNTIY
14	TRBJ2-7	TRBV6-1	ASSGTSGRLRYEQY
16	TRBJ2-3	TRBV7-2	ASSLSRLVGAGGDTQY
11	NA	TRBV6-5	ASSYGTSYEQY
13	TRBJ1-2	TRBV6-1	ASSDRRRGFYGYT
13	TRBJ2-1	TRBV29-1	SGGDLAVPTNEQF
12	TRBJ1-1	TRBV18	ASSLQRGDTEAF
9	TRBJ2-7	TRBV29-1	SVATGSEQY
12	TRBJ2-3	TRBV6-1	ASGLALETDTQY